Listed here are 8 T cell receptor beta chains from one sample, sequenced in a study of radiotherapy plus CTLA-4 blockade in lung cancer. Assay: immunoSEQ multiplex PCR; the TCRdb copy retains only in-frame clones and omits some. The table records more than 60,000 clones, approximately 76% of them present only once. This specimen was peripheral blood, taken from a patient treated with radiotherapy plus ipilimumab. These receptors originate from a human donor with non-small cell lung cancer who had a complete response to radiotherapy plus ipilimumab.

The CDR3 spells CASSQRLAGAKETQYF. In DNA, the CDR3 is TGCGCCAGCAGCCAACGACTAGCGGGGGCCAAAGAGACCCAGTACTTC. The rearrangement joins TRBV4-3 to TRBJ2-5; 12 bases match TRBD2. The V gene end was trimmed by 2 bases and the J gene end by 3 bases; junction bases not matched to a gene: 4. This CDR3 has 16 amino acids. Germline CDR1 LGHNA, CDR2 YSLEER.

CDR3 DNA sequence: TGTGCCAGCAGTTACCCAGGGGGCCGAGAGACCCAGTACTTC. This gives the protein CASSYPGGRETQYF. The chain is built from TRBV6-6 and TRBJ2-5; 8 nucleotides line up with TRBD1. This CDR3 region has 14 residues. Germline-derived CDR1 and CDR2 are MNHNY and SVGAGI (reference sequence). With V trimmed by 2 bases and J by 4 bases, 3 bases remained unmatched.

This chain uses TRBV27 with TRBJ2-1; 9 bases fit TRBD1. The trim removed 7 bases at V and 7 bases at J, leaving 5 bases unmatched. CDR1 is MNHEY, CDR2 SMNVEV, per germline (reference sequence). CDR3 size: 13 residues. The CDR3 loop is CASNEQGANEQFF. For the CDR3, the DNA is TGTGCCAGCAACGAACAGGGGGCGAATGAGCAGTTCTTC.

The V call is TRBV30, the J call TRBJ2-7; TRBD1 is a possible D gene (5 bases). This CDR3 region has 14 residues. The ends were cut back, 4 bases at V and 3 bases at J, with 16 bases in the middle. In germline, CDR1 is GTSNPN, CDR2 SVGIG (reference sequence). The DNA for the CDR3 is TGTGCCTGGACAGGGTGGCAGAATCTCTACGAGCAGTACTTC. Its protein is CAWTGWQNLYEQYF.

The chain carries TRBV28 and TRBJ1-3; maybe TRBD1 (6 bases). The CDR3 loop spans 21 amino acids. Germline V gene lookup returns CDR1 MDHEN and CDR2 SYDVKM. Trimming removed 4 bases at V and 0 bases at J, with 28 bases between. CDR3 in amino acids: CASSSQLPDRPSPLSGNTIYF. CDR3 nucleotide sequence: TGTGCCAGCAGTTCACAATTACCAGACAGGCCCTCGCCCCTCTCTGGAAACACCATATATTTT.

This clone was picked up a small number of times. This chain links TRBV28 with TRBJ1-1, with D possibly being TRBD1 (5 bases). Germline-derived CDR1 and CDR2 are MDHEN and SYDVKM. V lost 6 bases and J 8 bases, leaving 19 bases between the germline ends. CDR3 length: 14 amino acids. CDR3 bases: TGTGCCAGCAGAACTCCCCGGCAGGGTAGGGAAGCTTTCTTT. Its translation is CASRTPRQGREAFF.

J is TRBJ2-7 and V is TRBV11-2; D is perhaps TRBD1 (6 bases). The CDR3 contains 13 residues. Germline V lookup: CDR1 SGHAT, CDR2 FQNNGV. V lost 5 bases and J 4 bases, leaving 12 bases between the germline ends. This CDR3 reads CASSLYREYEQYF. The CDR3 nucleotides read TGTGCCAGCAGCCTTTACAGGGAATACGAGCAGTACTTC.

The CDR3 sequence: CASSLDRDNEQYF. CDR3 DNA sequence: TGTGCCAGCAGCTTGGACAGGGACAACGAGCAGTACTTC. The chain uses TRBV5-4 and TRBJ2-7; weak D call: TRBD1 (6 bases). The CDR3 has 13 amino acids. Per germline, CDR1 SGHNT and CDR2 YYREEE (reference sequence). V shed 0 bases and J shed 5 bases, with 9 bases lying between them.